The 27 T cell receptor beta chains below all came from one sample that was sequenced in a study of blood T cell repertoires in COVID-19. The repertoire was sequenced with immunoSEQ multiplex PCR; TCRdb's copy has only in-frame clones and lacks some. The sample shows roughly 130,000 clones, about 88% of them seen only once. Sequencing input: peripheral blood. These receptors were taken from a man in his 60s with COVID-19, enrolled during active disease.

This rearrangement joins TRBV5-6 to TRBJ1-2, with TRBD1 as a possible D gene (5 bases). This CDR3 spans 12 amino acids. The V gene lost 2 bases and the J gene lost 7 bases, with 9 bases spanning the gap. Germline CDR1 is SGHDT and CDR2 is YYEEEE. The CDR3, as DNA: TGTGCCAGCAGCTTCGACCAGGGTGGCTACACCTTC. Amino acid sequence: CASSFDQGGYTF.

In its sample, this clone was seen once. V is TRBV27 and J is TRBJ2-7, with a possible D match to TRBD1 (6 bases). The length of the CDR3 is 15 residues. The germline V gene has CDR1 MNHEY and CDR2 SMNVEV (reference sequence). V shed 5 bases and J shed 6 bases, with 20 bases lying between them. As DNA, the CDR3 is TGTGCCAGCAGTAAGACCCGGCAGGGGACCCGCGAGCAGTACTTC. This translates into CASSKTRQGTREQYF.

The genes are TRBV18 and TRBJ1-1; D gene unclear. Germline CDR1 and CDR2: KGHSH and LQKENI. The CDR3 runs to 16 residues. V lost 3 bases, J lost 1 base, and 15 bases lay in between. CDR3 sequence reads: CASSPPQREPNTEAFF. In DNA form, the CDR3 reads TGTGCCAGCTCACCTCCTCAAAGGGAGCCGAACACTGAAGCTTTCTTT. Looking up the rest from reference TRBV18 and TRBJ1-1 gives the full variable domain: NAGVMQNPRHLVRRRGQEARLRCSPMKGHSHVYWYRQLPEEGLKFMVYLQKENIIDESGMPKERFSAEFPKEGPSILRIQQVVRGDSAAYFCASSPPQREPNTEAFFGQGTRLTVV.

The chain carries TRBV19 and TRBJ2-6; TRBD1 agrees at 10 bases. The V segment lost 7 bases and the J segment 0 bases; nucleotides outside the gene matches: 15. The CDR3 has 20 amino acids. Germline V gives CDR1 LNHDA, CDR2 SQIVND (reference sequence). CDR3 protein: CASIRRAGTGVASGANVLTF. The CDR3, as DNA: TGTGCCAGTATTCGACGAGCCGGGACAGGGGTAGCCTCTGGGGCCAACGTCCTGACTTTC.

The chain joins TRBV19 to TRBJ2-2; tentative D call: TRBD2 (6 bases). The CDR3 length is 14 residues. The germline gives CDR1 LNHDA, CDR2 SQIVND (reference sequence). Trimming left V 1 base short and J 7 bases short, with 10 bases between. CDR3 in amino acids: CASSIGGGVGELFF. As DNA, the CDR3 is TGTGCCAGTAGTATAGGCGGAGGGGTCGGGGAGCTGTTTTTT.

The rearrangement links TRBV19 to TRBJ1-1; 7 nucleotides line up with TRBD1. The V and J ends lost 3 bases and 10 bases, in that order; junction bases with no gene match: 11. In germline, CDR1 is LNHDA, CDR2 SQIVND (reference sequence). This CDR3 contains 14 residues. The CDR3 here is CASSIGTDTSGAFF. The CDR3 coding sequence is TGTGCCAGTAGTATCGGGACAGATACGTCGGGAGCTTTCTTT.

The V call is TRBV30, the J call TRBJ2-5; 12 bases line up with TRBD1. This CDR3 has 14 amino acids. The J segment lost 1 base and the V segment lost 5 bases, leaving 2 bases of the junction unmatched. Germline CDR1 is GTSNPN and CDR2 is SVGIG (reference sequence). CDR3 in amino acids: CAWGDRGPQETQYF. DNA of the CDR3: TGTGCCTGGGGGGACAGGGGGCCCCAAGAGACCCAGTACTTC.

The chain links TRBV13 to TRBJ2-1, with D perhaps TRBD1 (6 bases). CDR1 and CDR2 (germline): PRHDT, FYEKMQ (reference sequence). This CDR3 contains 15 residues. V was pared by 3 bases and J by 4 bases, with 13 bases between. CDR3 in DNA: TGTGCCAGCAGCTTTTTTGAGGGGGATTACAATGAGCAGTTCTTC. Translation gives CASSFFEGDYNEQFF. The full variable domain, in which reference TRBV13 and TRBJ2-1 provide the parts outside the CDR3, is AAGVIQSPRHLIKEKRETATLKCYPIPRHDTVYWYQQGPGQDPQFLISFYEKMQSDKGSIPDRFSAQQFSDYHSELNMSSLELGDSALYFCASSFFEGDYNEQFFGPGTRLTVL.

V gene TRBV7-6 combines with J gene TRBJ1-5; TRBD1 matches at 9 bases. Germline loops: CDR1 SGHVS, CDR2 FNYEAQ. With V trimmed by 1 base and J by 5 bases, 3 bases remained unmatched. The CDR3 spans 15 residues. CDR3: CASSLGDREYQPQHF. The CDR3 DNA sequence: TGTGCCAGCAGCTTAGGGGACAGGGAGTATCAGCCCCAGCATTTT. Full variable domain (outside the CDR3, taken from reference TRBV7-6 and TRBJ1-5): GAGVSQSPRYKVTKRGQDVALRCDPISGHVSLYWYRQALGQGPEFLTYFNYEAQQDKSGLPNDRFSAERPEGSISTLTIQRTEQRDSAMYRCASSLGDREYQPQHFGDGTRLSIL.

This chain joins TRBV5-1 and TRBJ1-3; TRBD1 is a possible D gene (6 bases). The CDR3 has 16 amino acids. Trimming pared 0 bases from V and 3 bases from J, leaving 13 bases between. Germline V gives CDR1 SGHRS, CDR2 YFSETQ. This chain's CDR3 is CASSLAVQQGGNTIYF. In DNA form, the CDR3 reads TGCGCCAGCAGCTTGGCAGTTCAACAGGGTGGAAACACCATATATTTT.

The CDR3 DNA follows: TGTGCCTTGGGGAGGGGAGCGGGGCCATATGGCTACACCTTC. Protein sequence: CALGRGAGPYGYTF. The V and J genes are TRBV30 and TRBJ1-2; D is perhaps TRBD1 (5 bases). Germline loops: CDR1 GTSNPN, CDR2 SVGIG (reference sequence). The CDR3 runs to 14 residues. Deletions cut 7 bases from V and 5 bases from J, with 20 bases between.

V and J are TRBV3-1 (or the pseudogene TRBV3-2) and TRBJ2-7; TRBD2 agrees at 11 bases. Germline loops: CDR1 LGHDT, CDR2 YNNKEL (reference sequence). V dropped 5 bases and J dropped 3; count of bases not matched to a gene: 6. The CDR3 totals 15 residues. The CDR3 region is CASSIETSGIYEQYF. The CDR3 bases are TGTGCCAGCAGCATCGAGACTAGCGGGATCTACGAGCAGTACTTC.

V and J are TRBV30 and TRBJ2-3; 7 nucleotides line up with TRBD2. The CDR3 totals 18 residues. J gave up 4 bases and V 2 bases, and 18 bases lay outside the gene matches. Looked up from germline, CDR1 is GTSNPN and CDR2 is SVGIG (reference sequence). This CDR3 is CAWSRGRLLAGEADTQYF. The CDR3 coding sequence is TGTGCCTGGAGTAGGGGAAGACTACTGGCGGGAGAGGCAGATACGCAGTATTTT. Full variable domain (missing parts from reference TRBV30 and TRBJ2-3): SQTIHQWPATLVQPVGSPLSLECTVEGTSNPNLYWYRQAAGRGLQLLFYSVGIGQISSEVPQNLSASRPQDRQFILSSKKLLLSDSGFYLCAWSRGRLLAGEADTQYFGPGTRLTVL.

V gene TRBV28 combines with J gene TRBJ2-1; TRBD2 aligns across 8 bases. Unmatched junction bases numbered 6, after V lost 2 bases and J lost 0 bases. In germline, CDR1 is MDHEN, CDR2 SYDVKM. The CDR3 is 17 residues long. The CDR3 spells CASSLPTSGSSYNEQFF. The DNA of the CDR3 is TGTGCCAGCAGTTTACCTACTAGCGGCAGCTCCTACAATGAGCAGTTCTTC.

To note about this clone: At one boundary the junction diverges from the germline segment, which might be a read error. The gene calls are TRBV3-1 (or the pseudogene TRBV3-2) and TRBJ1-1; maybe TRBD1 (5 bases). The CDR3 covers 11 residues. CDR1 LGHDT and CDR2 YNNKEL come from the germline V gene (reference sequence). As DNA, the CDR3 is TGTGCCAGCAGCCAAGCAAACAGGAAATCGTTT. Translated: CASSQANRKSF.

This chain links TRBV21-1 with TRBJ1-1; the listed D gene, TRBD1, was not tested against the DNA. TRBV21-1 is a known pseudogene. This CDR3 region has 14 residues. In nucleotides, the CDR3 is TGTGCCAGCAGCGGACACTACAGGTCCTCTGAAGCTTTCTTT. Translation: CASSGHYRSSEAFF.

This clone is a singleton in its sample. The chain has TRBV4-1 and TRBJ1-6; D is undetermined. Trimming shortened V by 4 bases and J by 5 bases, and 15 bases separated the two germline ends. There are 16 residues in the CDR3. Germline V gene sequence: CDR1 MGHRA, CDR2 YSYEKL. CDR3 in amino acids: CASSPAPGEDNSPLHF. The CDR3 DNA reads TGCGCCAGCAGCCCAGCCCCGGGAGAGGATAATTCACCCCTCCACTTT.

The rearrangement uses TRBV2 and TRBJ2-1; TRBD1 matches at 8 bases. Germline V lookup: CDR1 SNHLY, CDR2 FYNNEI. V dropped 6 bases and J dropped 7; count of bases not matched to a gene: 8. This CDR3 comprises 14 residues. CDR3 sequence: CASSPRTGSNEQFF. The DNA for the CDR3 is TGTGCCAGCAGCCCCCGGACAGGGTCAAATGAGCAGTTCTTC.

CDR3 nucleotides: TGTGCCAGCAGCCTCGGGACAAAGGCTTCTCCCCAGCATTTT. This translates into CASSLGTKASPQHF. The V gene is TRBV7-2, the J gene TRBJ1-5; the D gene is possibly TRBD1 (6 bases). Trimming took 5 bases from V and 10 from J, leaving 18 bases between them. In germline, CDR1 is SGHTA, CDR2 FQGNSA. This CDR3 spans 14 amino acids.

This clone was counted only a few times. The chain joins TRBV27 to TRBJ2-7, with 10 bases lining up with TRBD1. CDR3 length: 15 amino acids. CDR1 MNHEY and CDR2 SMNVEV come from the germline V gene (reference sequence). Trimming removed 5 bases from V and 0 bases from J; junction bases left unmatched: 4. The CDR3 coding sequence is TGTGCCAGCAGTCCTCGGACAGGGGGCTCCTACGAGCAGTACTTC. The encoded protein is CASSPRTGGSYEQYF.

V is TRBV27 and J is TRBJ2-7; TRBD2 might be the D (6 bases). Germline assignment: CDR1 MNHEY and CDR2 SMNVEV (reference sequence). The CDR3 is 14 amino acids. Trimming pared 6 bases from V and 2 bases from J, leaving 14 bases between. The CDR3 nucleotides are TGTGCCAGCAGCCCCCCGGGAGAGCCCTACGAGCAGTACTTC. Translated, it gives CASSPPGEPYEQYF.

This chain connects TRBV27 to TRBJ2-7; 10 bases fit TRBD2. The germline V gene has CDR1 MNHEY and CDR2 SMNVEV (reference sequence). Trimming cost V 1 base and J 8 bases; bases outside gene matches: 8. This CDR3 spans 15 amino acids. CDR3 sequence (DNA): TGTGCCAGCAGTTTATACCTAGCGGGAGAGGAGCAGCAGTACTTC. Translated, it gives CASSLYLAGEEQQYF.

The chain links TRBV11-3 to TRBJ2-1, with 9 nucleotides matching TRBD1. Germline CDR1 reads SGHNT; CDR2 reads YENEEA. The CDR3 contains 15 residues. The J segment lost 4 bases and the V segment lost 4 bases, leaving 5 bases of the junction unmatched. Here the CDR3 DNA reads TGTGCCAGCAGCTCTCGACAGGGGGAATACAATGAGCAGTTCTTC. It encodes CASSSRQGEYNEQFF.

The rearrangement uses TRBV2 and TRBJ2-5; 8 nucleotides align to TRBD1. The CDR3 covers 14 residues. The germline gives CDR1 SNHLY, CDR2 FYNNEI. The ends lost 8 bases at V and 5 bases at J; junction bases unmatched: 10. The CDR3 loop reads CASCRQGSLETQYF. The CDR3 DNA follows: TGTGCCAGCTGCCGACAGGGGAGTTTGGAGACCCAGTACTTC.

The J gene is TRBJ2-2, the V gene TRBV4-2; 12 bases are a match to TRBD2. Trimming removed 3 bases from V and 3 bases from J; junction bases left unmatched: 2. The CDR3 is 16 residues long. Germline CDR1 LGHNA, CDR2 YNFKEQ. The CDR3 reads CASSHLAGGYTGELFF. The CDR3 coding sequence is TGTGCCAGCAGCCATCTAGCGGGAGGGTACACCGGGGAGCTGTTTTTT.

V gene TRBV15 combines with J gene TRBJ2-3, with TRBD2 matching 7 bases. The junction had 8 bases not matched to a gene; V was cut back by 1 base and J by 4 bases. Germline CDR1 reads LNHNV; CDR2 reads YYDKDF (reference sequence). The CDR3 runs to 16 residues. The CDR3 sequence: CATSRAGGSQSDTQYF. CDR3 coding DNA: TGTGCCACCAGCAGAGCTGGCGGGAGTCAATCAGATACGCAGTATTTT.

The chain carries TRBV3-1 (or the pseudogene TRBV3-2) and TRBJ1-1; D remains unclear. This CDR3 has 13 residues. Germline V CDR1 and CDR2: LGHDT, YNNKEL (reference sequence). V gave up 4 bases and J gave up 5 bases, with 11 bases separating them. DNA of the CDR3: TGTGCCAGCAGCCGGGCCGCGGGAACTGAAGCTTTCTTT. As protein: CASSRAAGTEAFF.